The T cell receptor (beta chain) described here comes from a study of metastatic and nonmetastatic thyroid tumors. TCRdb reprocessed the PCR reads using MiXCR. The sample lists tens of thousands of clones; roughly 17% were seen once. Thyroid surgery was preceded by no treatment in any patient. The CDR3 has 15 residues. Trimming at V came to 5 bases and at J to 1 base, leaving 5 bases not matched to a gene. Germline CDR1 is MNHNS and CDR2 is SASEGT. The chain recombines TRBV6-1 with TRBJ2-1, with 7 positions matching TRBD1. The origin of this receptor is a male donor with papillary thyroid cancer or a benign thyroid nodule (not recorded which). Some clones in this sample may be carry-over from other donors' samples. Material: blood. This chain's CDR3 is CASSRVTGSYNEQFF. In DNA, the CDR3 is TGTGCCAGCAGTCGCGTGACAGGGTCCTACAATGAGCAGTTCTTC.